Following are 21 T cell receptor beta chains from one sample sequenced in a study of control samples from healthy donors and cancer patients. Profiled with immunoSEQ multiplex PCR; TCRdb holds only in-frame clones, not every one. This sample has around 55,000 clones; around 96% occur once, and the top ten carry approximately 1%. Sequencing was carried out using blood. The receptors originated from a woman between 18 and 29 years old in good health.

The chain has TRBV11-2 and TRBJ2-2; D remains unclear. The CDR3 has 13 residues. V gave up 3 bases and J gave up 1 base, with 3 bases separating them. Germline values: CDR1 SGHAT, CDR2 FQNNGV. The DNA for the CDR3 is TGTGCCAGCAGCTTGGTGAACACCGGGGAGCTGTTTTTT. Its translation: CASSLVNTGELFF.

V gene TRBV5-4 combines with J gene TRBJ2-3; TRBD2 aligns across 10 bases. The CDR3 is made up of 15 amino acids. V lost 0 bases and J lost 5; bases outside the gene matches: 3. Germline V gene sequence: CDR1 SGHNT, CDR2 YYREEE (reference sequence). CDR3 DNA: TGTGCCAGCAGCTTGGTGGCTAGCGGGGGAGATACGCAGTATTTT. Its protein product is CASSLVASGGDTQYF.

Of note for this clone: The same CDR3 can be traced to other DNA sequences in this sample. The chain uses TRBV10-1 and TRBJ1-6, with a tentative D call TRBD1 (5 bases). This CDR3 has 14 residues. The V gene lost 3 bases and the J gene lost 6 bases, with 9 bases spanning the gap. Germline V gene lookup returns CDR1 WNHNN and CDR2 SYGVQD (reference sequence). The CDR3 protein is CASSEGTGNSPLHF. DNA for the CDR3: TGCGCCAGCAGTGAAGGGACGGGTAATTCACCCCTCCACTTT.

The rearrangement links TRBV7-8 to TRBJ2-2, with D possibly being TRBD1 (5 bases). Trimming took 4 bases from V and 7 from J, leaving 13 bases between them. Per the germline V gene, CDR1 is SGHVS and CDR2 is FQNEAQ. This CDR3 contains 14 residues. CDR3 sequence: CASSSRALDGELFF. CDR3 nucleotides: TGTGCCAGCAGCTCCAGGGCCCTTGACGGGGAGCTGTTTTTT.

The chain links TRBV6-1 to TRBJ1-5; 10 bases map to TRBD1. Germline CDR1 is MNHNS and CDR2 is SASEGT. This CDR3 contains 18 residues. The V segment lost 2 bases and the J segment 2 bases; nucleotides outside the gene matches: 9. This CDR3 is CASSEQTGGQTRNQPQHF. For the CDR3, the DNA is TGTGCCAGCAGTGAACAGACAGGGGGCCAGACACGCAATCAGCCCCAGCATTTT.

J is TRBJ2-1 and V is TRBV27; D gene ambiguous. Germline values: CDR1 MNHEY, CDR2 SMNVEV (reference sequence). There are 15 residues in the CDR3. V lost 5 bases and J 0 bases, leaving 11 bases between the germline ends. The CDR3 DNA is TGTGCCAGCAGTGATTCTTTCAGCTCCTACAATGAGCAGTTCTTC. Its protein is CASSDSFSSYNEQFF.

This rearrangement joins TRBV3-1 (or the pseudogene TRBV3-2) to TRBJ1-1, with no clear D. V lost 0 bases to trimming and J lost 2 bases, with 13 bases between them. The CDR3 covers 16 residues. Germline lookup yields CDR1 LGHDT and CDR2 YNNKEL (reference sequence). CDR3 nucleotides: TGTGCCAGCAGCCAAGAATCCGGGTATCAAAACACTGAAGCTTTCTTT. It is translated as CASSQESGYQNTEAFF.

The chain's CDR3 is CASSSGGQGNYEQYF. CDR3 nucleotides: TGTGCCAGCAGCTCCGGGGGACAGGGAAATTACGAGCAGTACTTC. This rearrangement joins TRBV11-2 to TRBJ2-7, with 9 bases fitting TRBD1. CDR1 and CDR2 from the germline V gene are SGHAT and FQNNGV. The CDR3 runs to 15 residues. J lost 4 bases, V lost 4 bases, and 8 bases had no gene match.

This chain uses TRBV2 with TRBJ1-2; a possible D gene is TRBD1 (6 bases). The germline CDR1 and CDR2 sequences are SNHLY and FYNNEI. V lost 10 bases, J lost 0 bases, and 12 bases lay in between. This CDR3 region has 13 residues. DNA of the CDR3: TGTGCCAACCTACAGGGATCTAACTATGGCTACACCTTC. Its protein is CANLQGSNYGYTF. Drawing the rest from reference TRBV2 and TRBJ1-2, the complete variable domain is EPEVTQTPSHQVTQMGQEVILRCVPISNHLYFYWYRQILGQKVEFLVSFYNNEISEKSEIFDDQFSVERPDGSNFTLKIRSTKLEDSAMYFCANLQGSNYGYTFGSGTRLTVV.

V and J are TRBV28 and TRBJ1-5; weak D call: TRBD1 (5 bases). CDR3 length: 13 amino acids. Trimming shortened V by 6 bases and J by 5 bases, and 11 bases separated the two germline ends. Per the germline V gene, CDR1 is MDHEN and CDR2 is SYDVKM. The CDR3 loop is CASRAQGDQPQHF. CDR3 in DNA: TGTGCCAGCAGAGCCCAGGGCGATCAGCCCCAGCATTTT.

V is TRBV7-2 and J is TRBJ1-3; maybe TRBD1 (5 bases). Trimming took 0 bases from V and 0 from J, leaving 12 bases between them. This CDR3 is built from 17 residues. The V gene's germline CDR1 is SGHTA and CDR2 FQGNSA. This chain's CDR3 is CASSLAGGFTSGNTIYF. Written as DNA, the CDR3 is TGTGCCAGCAGCTTAGCGGGGGGGTTTACCTCTGGAAACACCATATATTTT.

V is TRBV15 and J is TRBJ2-2; 8 nucleotides line up with TRBD2. The V gene's germline CDR1 is LNHNV and CDR2 YYDKDF (reference sequence). Germline trimming cut 8 bases from V and 6 bases from J; bases unmatched to any gene: 11. The CDR3 consists of 15 residues. CDR3 DNA: TGTGCCACCGAGCCCGGGACTAGTTCCCCCGGGGAGCTGTTTTTT. Its translation is CATEPGTSSPGELFF. Combining the CDR3 with reference TRBV15 and TRBJ2-2 gives the whole variable domain DAMVIQNPRYQVTQFGKPVTLSCSQTLNHNVMYWYQQKSSQAPKLLFHYYDKDFNNEADTPDNFQSRRPNTSFCFLDIRSPGLGDTAMYLCATEPGTSSPGELFFGEGSRLTVL.

The rearrangement uses TRBV29-1 and TRBJ2-1, with TRBD1 matching over 7 bases. The germline gives CDR1 SQVTM, CDR2 ANQGSEA. The CDR3 totals 12 residues. V lost 6 bases and J lost 9; bases outside the gene matches: 8. In DNA form, the CDR3 reads TGCAGCGTGGAGCGACAGGGACCTGAGCAGTTCTTC. This translates into CSVERQGPEQFF.

The V gene is TRBV6-2 or TRBV6-3, the J gene TRBJ2-7; 12 bases are a match to TRBD2. CDR3 size: 16 residues. J lost 0 bases, V lost 5 bases, and 5 bases had no gene match. Germline-derived CDR1 and CDR2 are MNHEY and SVGEGT. Here the CDR3 reads CASSTRLAGASYEQYF. The CDR3 DNA follows: TGTGCCAGCAGTACGAGACTAGCGGGGGCCTCCTACGAGCAGTACTTC.

The chain carries TRBV5-6 and TRBJ2-7; D not resolved. The V end was cut by 1 base, the J end by 3 bases, with 11 bases between. From germline, CDR1 is SGHDT and CDR2 YYEEEE. This CDR3 spans 14 amino acids. DNA for the CDR3: TGTGCCAGCAGCTTGCCAGGAACCTTCTACGAGCAGTACTTC. As protein: CASSLPGTFYEQYF. Variable domain in full (rest from reference TRBV5-6 and TRBJ2-7): DAGVTQSPTHLIKTRGQQVTLRCSPKSGHDTVSWYQQALGQGPQFIFQYYEEEERQRGNFPDRFSGHQFPNYSSELNVNALLLGDSALYLCASSLPGTFYEQYFGPGTRLTVT.

The J gene is TRBJ2-7, the V gene TRBV24-1; D is unresolved. The CDR3 totals 16 residues. Trimming took 0 bases from V and 3 from J, leaving 14 bases between them. Germline V gene lookup returns CDR1 KGHDR and CDR2 SFDVKD. The CDR3 sequence: CATSDLLRLDFYEQYF. CDR3 DNA: TGTGCCACCAGTGATTTGCTTAGGTTGGATTTCTACGAGCAGTACTTC.

This clone turned up a few times. J is TRBJ2-5 and V is TRBV19, with 8 bases that match TRBD2. Germline V gene lookup returns CDR1 LNHDA and CDR2 SQIVND (reference sequence). The CDR3 runs to 12 residues. The V and J ends lost 6 bases and 7 bases, in that order; junction bases with no gene match: 4. CDR3 DNA: TGTGCCAGTAGCGGGGGGGCCTCGACCCAGTACTTC. Translating it yields CASSGGASTQYF.

The chain employs TRBV6-1 and TRBJ1-1, with TRBD1 identical over 11 bases. Germline V lookup: CDR1 MNHNS, CDR2 SASEGT. This CDR3 spans 16 amino acids. Germline trimming cut 1 base from V and 4 bases from J; bases unmatched to any gene: 5. The CDR3 nucleotides are TGTGCCAGCAGTGAAGGGGGGACAGGGGGGGGCACTGAAGCTTTCTTT. It is translated as CASSEGGTGGGTEAFF.

V and J are TRBV7-9 and TRBJ1-4; D may be TRBD1 (6 bases). Trimming cost V 5 bases and J 2 bases, with 12 bases left between them. Germline lookup yields CDR1 SEHNR and CDR2 FQNEAQ (reference sequence). The CDR3 extends over 15 amino acids. In DNA, the CDR3 is TGTGCCAGCAGCGCCAACAGGGCCACTAATGAAAAACTGTTTTTT. Translating it yields CASSANRATNEKLFF.

The rearrangement links TRBV6-2 or TRBV6-3 to TRBJ1-5; maybe TRBD1 (6 bases). The CDR3 sequence is 15 residues long. V gave up 0 bases and J gave up 4 bases, with 10 bases separating them. Germline CDR1 is MNHEY and CDR2 is SVGEGT. CDR3 in DNA: TGTGCCAGCAGTTACTCGGAGGGGGAAAATCAGCCCCAGCATTTT. This translates into CASSYSEGENQPQHF.

Only one count was recorded for this clone. The chain carries TRBV7-2 and TRBJ2-1, with 13 bases that match TRBD2. The germline gives CDR1 SGHTA, CDR2 FQGNSA. The CDR3 has 19 residues. Unmatched junction bases numbered 8, after V lost 1 base and J lost 2 bases. The DNA for the CDR3 is TGTGCCAGCAGCTTAGTCGGGACTAGCGGGGTATTCACCTACAATGAGCAGTTCTTC. It yields the protein CASSLVGTSGVFTYNEQFF.